The 17 T cell receptor beta chains reported below all come from one sample, sequenced in a study of a mutant IDH1 vaccine in newly diagnosed glioma. As to time point: week 11, during vaccination. The content of each vaccine dose was 300 ug of mutant IDH1 20-mer peptide, and topical imiquimod accompanied it. Repertoires were generated with immunoSEQ multiplex PCR, while TCRdb's copy carries only in-frame clones and drops some. Of 20,000 to 25,000 clones in the sample, approximately 79% were seen once. Their antigens are not known. The specimen comprised PBMCs, sampled from a glioma patient whose treatment included an IDH1 peptide vaccine. Every receptor here comes from a man aged 40-55 years with glioma.

V usage is TRBV5-1 and J usage is TRBJ1-1; no clear D. CDR1 is SGHRS and CDR2 is YFSETQ in the germline V gene. V was pared by 4 bases and J by 4 bases, with 11 bases between. There are 13 residues in the CDR3. In DNA, the CDR3 is TGCGCCAGCAGCCGGATGTGGGGCACTGAAGCTTTCTTT. It specifies CASSRMWGTEAFF.

The genes are TRBV10-1 and TRBJ2-2; 8 bases line up with TRBD2. The CDR3 extends over 16 amino acids. The germline CDR1 and CDR2 sequences are WNHNN and SYGVQD (reference sequence). Trimming took 8 bases from V and 4 from J; bases not matched to a gene: 12. Written as DNA, the CDR3 is TGCGCCAGCGCAATAGGAACTAGCGGAGGCACCGGGGAGCTGTTTTTT. Residues: CASAIGTSGGTGELFF.

This clone appeared a single time. The V call is TRBV19, the J call TRBJ2-1; D is possibly TRBD1 or TRBD2 (7 bases each). Germline V gene lookup returns CDR1 LNHDA and CDR2 SQIVND (reference sequence). The germline V and J ends were trimmed by 1 base and 7 bases, with 11 bases remaining between them. This CDR3 spans 14 amino acids. This CDR3 reads CASSIGQGGNEQFF. The CDR3, as DNA: TGTGCCAGTAGTATAGGACAGGGAGGGAATGAGCAGTTCTTC.

The V call is TRBV2, the J call TRBJ2-1, with TRBD2 matching over 8 bases. The V gene end was trimmed by 5 bases and the J gene end by 8 bases; junction bases not matched to a gene: 11. CDR3 size: 15 residues. In germline, CDR1 is SNHLY, CDR2 FYNNEI. The chain's CDR3 is CASSSQGLETDEQFF. CDR3 DNA: TGTGCCAGCAGTTCCCAGGGACTAGAAACCGATGAGCAGTTCTTC.

This clone appeared once. The V call is TRBV19, the J call TRBJ1-2; the D gene is possibly TRBD1 (5 bases). The V and J ends lost 10 bases and 5 bases respectively, with 20 bases between them. The CDR3 is 14 residues long. Germline values: CDR1 LNHDA, CDR2 SQIVND (reference sequence). Written as DNA, the CDR3 is TGTGCCACCCAGTCTAGGGGATCGCCGTATGGCTACACCTTC. Protein sequence: CATQSRGSPYGYTF.

V is TRBV9 and J is TRBJ2-3, with 9 nucleotides matching TRBD2. The trim removed 1 base at V and 4 bases at J, leaving 10 bases unmatched. The CDR3 loop spans 17 amino acids. CDR1 SGDLS and CDR2 YYNGEE come from the germline V gene. The CDR3 DNA reads as TGTGCCAGCAGCGTACAAGGACTAGCGAAGCTGGCAGATACGCAGTATTTT. Protein sequence: CASSVQGLAKLADTQYF.

The rearrangement uses TRBV27 and TRBJ2-1, with D possibly TRBD2 on 6 matching bases. The V end lost 0 bases, the J end lost 4 bases, and 19 bases lay between the germline ends. CDR3 size: 18 residues. Germline V lookup: CDR1 MNHEY, CDR2 SMNVEV (reference sequence). DNA for the CDR3: TGTGCCAGCAGTTTATCGGGAGGAATGGGGATCCATTACAATGAGCAGTTCTTC. This encodes CASSLSGGMGIHYNEQFF.

The gene calls are TRBV28 and TRBJ2-7, with D maybe TRBD2 (5 bases). V was shortened by 5 bases and J by 2 bases, with 16 bases between the two germline ends. The CDR3 sequence is 15 residues long. Germline V gene data show CDR1 as MDHEN and CDR2 as SYDVKM. CDR3 in DNA: TGTGCCAGCAGTATAACTAGGAGTCGTCCCTACGAGCAGTACTTC. Protein sequence: CASSITRSRPYEQYF.

This rearrangement joins TRBV7-9 to TRBJ2-1; D may correspond to TRBD1 or TRBD2 (5 bases each). Germline V lookup: CDR1 SEHNR, CDR2 FQNEAQ (reference sequence). V lost 2 bases and J 0 bases, leaving 17 bases between the germline ends. The CDR3 is 18 residues long. CDR3 bases: TGTGCCAGCAGCTTAAGGGGCGGGTTGGAAAGCTCCTACAATGAGCAGTTCTTC. Translation: CASSLRGGLESSYNEQFF.

V gene TRBV6-5 combines with J gene TRBJ2-5, with TRBD2 as a possible D gene (5 bases). Trimming took 7 bases from V and 3 from J, leaving 12 bases between them. CDR3 length: 13 amino acids. Germline V gives CDR1 MNHEY, CDR2 SVGAGI. CDR3 DNA: TGTGCCAGCACCCGGACTGTGAAAGAGACCCAGTACTTC. This gives the protein CASTRTVKETQYF.

This rearrangement joins TRBV14 to TRBJ1-2; unclear D gene. This CDR3 region has 13 residues. In germline, CDR1 is SGHDN, CDR2 FVKESK. Deletions cut 0 bases from V and 3 bases from J, with 5 bases between. CDR3 sequence reads: CASSQDLDYGYTF. CDR3 bases: TGTGCCAGCAGCCAAGACCTGGACTATGGCTACACCTTC.

This clone has only a few counts. CDR3 coding DNA: TGTGCCTGGAGTCCAGGGCGGGCCACTGAAGCTTTCTTT. This translates into CAWSPGRATEAFF. The V and J genes are TRBV30 and TRBJ1-1; a possible D gene is TRBD1 (5 bases). CDR1 and CDR2 from the germline V gene are GTSNPN and SVGIG (reference sequence). With 2 bases removed from V and 4 bases from J, the gap between germline ends came to 11 bases. The CDR3 covers 13 residues.

In this sample, this clone turned up a few times. The chain joins TRBV2 to TRBJ1-5; possibly TRBD1 for D (5 bases). Germline values: CDR1 SNHLY, CDR2 FYNNEI. The CDR3 spans 15 residues. V gave up 4 bases and J gave up 2 bases, with 12 bases separating them. CDR3 nucleotide sequence: TGTGCCAGCAGTGTGCAGGGTACGGGCAATCAGCCCCAGCATTTT. Encoded protein: CASSVQGTGNQPQHF. The variable domain in full, completed from reference TRBV2 and TRBJ1-5, reads EPEVTQTPSHQVTQMGQEVILRCVPISNHLYFYWYRQILGQKVEFLVSFYNNEISEKSEIFDDQFSVERPDGSNFTLKIRSTKLEDSAMYFCASSVQGTGNQPQHFGDGTRLSIL.

The rearrangement links TRBV19 to TRBJ2-3, with D possibly matching TRBD2 (6 bases). In germline, CDR1 is LNHDA, CDR2 SQIVND (reference sequence). V was clipped by 5 bases and J by 4 bases, with 16 bases between them. The CDR3 sequence is 15 residues long. The CDR3 nucleotides are TGTGCCAGTAGTCCGCGGATAGCGGAGGCAGATACGCAGTATTTT. This codes for CASSPRIAEADTQYF.

V gene TRBV5-8 combines with J gene TRBJ2-2; 9 nucleotides align to TRBD2. Looked up from germline, CDR1 is SGHTS and CDR2 is YDEGEE. The CDR3 loop spans 15 amino acids. V lost 4 bases to trimming and J lost 6 bases; unmatched junction nucleotides: 7. The CDR3 DNA follows: TGTGCCAGCAGCCTAGCGGGAATCGTGGCCGGGGAGCTGTTTTTT. It encodes CASSLAGIVAGELFF.

This rearrangement joins TRBV5-1 to TRBJ2-1; D is perhaps TRBD2 (5 bases). The germline V and J ends were trimmed by 3 bases and 4 bases, with 8 bases remaining between them. CDR3 length: 13 amino acids. Germline values: CDR1 SGHRS, CDR2 YFSETQ. The CDR3 here is CASSSDSYNEQFF. The CDR3 DNA is TGCGCCAGCAGCTCGGACTCGTACAATGAGCAGTTCTTC.

V and J are TRBV28 and TRBJ1-1; D is possibly TRBD1 (5 bases). CDR3 length: 15 amino acids. V lost 7 bases, J lost 0 bases, and 15 bases lay in between. CDR1 and CDR2 (germline): MDHEN, SYDVKM. The CDR3 spells CASTQGGWVNTEAFF. CDR3 DNA: TGTGCCAGCACCCAGGGTGGGTGGGTGAACACTGAAGCTTTCTTT.